This is a list of T cell receptor beta chains from one sample in a study of blood T cell repertoires in COVID-19. Generated by immunoSEQ multiplex PCR, the TCRdb table keeps only in-frame clones and is missing some. The data show a few hundred thousand clones, around four fifths seen once. Sample: peripheral blood. The receptors shown here come from a man aged 30 to 45 with active or convalescent COVID-19. Each CDR3 is given with its conserved first and last residue.

len	v_gene	j_gene	CDR3aa
17	TRBV4-3	TRBJ2-3	CASSQDPAGVAADTQYF
15	TRBV6-6	TRBJ1-6	CAISSTGTANSPLHF
16	TRBV5-1	TRBJ2-1	CASSLTAGVSYNEQFF
15	TRBV2	TRBJ1-5	CASSEGGGGNQPQHF
13	TRBV9	TRBJ2-7	CASSVRGANEQYF
16	TRBV15	TRBJ2-1	CATSRETGTAYNEQFF
13	TRBV6-1	TRBJ1-6	CASSEAPESPLHF
12	TRBV2	TRBJ2-7	CASGGQYYEQYF
19	TRBV5-1	TRBJ2-1	CASSLYSQGGGRGGNEQFF
16	TRBV11-3	TRBJ2-1	CASSPGLAGGRNEQFF
14	TRBV6-5	TRBJ1-5	CASSRGDSNQPQHF
15	TRBV5-4	TRBJ1-2	CASSLGTKANYGYTF
12	TRBV19	TRBJ1-1	CASKAEWTEAFF
15	TRBV18	TRBJ1-5	CASSDGQGSGQPQHF
15	TRBV30	TRBJ1-6	CAWSQGAGRNSPLHF
15	TRBV20-1	TRBJ2-3	CSASNPAGRTDTQYF
16	TRBV4-3	TRBJ2-3	CASSRATGGVADTQYF
15	TRBV9	TRBJ1-5	CASSAEGAVSQPQHF
16	TRBV6-2/TRBV6-3	TRBJ2-3	CASSSPTSGKADTQYF
14	TRBV19	TRBJ2-3	CASSSSGRGDTQYF
12	TRBV18	TRBJ1-2	CASSPDRVGYTF
14	TRBV6-2/TRBV6-3	TRBJ2-7	CASSPTGSSYEQYF
15	TRBV10-2	TRBJ2-1	CASSPRAAGYDEQFF
17	TRBV24-1	TRBJ2-1	CATSDSQGLAGYNEQFF
16	TRBV7-2	TRBJ2-1	CASSLVSGGIYNEQFF
15	TRBV9	TRBJ2-5	CASSAITGAQETQYF
14	TRBV7-8	TRBJ2-7	CASAQSGRSYEQYF
16	TRBV9	TRBJ1-6	CASSVEPMDRGSPLHF
19	TRBV2	TRBJ1-2	CASSPSEGLAGESGYGYTF
13	TRBV20-1	TRBJ1-4	CSASAVTNEKLFF
15	TRBV7-2	TRBJ2-7	CASSPPGQGLTEQYF
12	TRBV10-1	TRBJ1-1	CASIAAQIEAFF
16	TRBV28	TRBJ2-7	CASSPSLVGGVGEQYF
15	TRBV7-9	TRBJ2-7	CASSLAAGGAYEQYF
13	TRBV7-9	TRBJ2-7	CASSPETEDEQYF
13	TRBV19	TRBJ2-7	CASSITASYEQYF
13	TRBV2	TRBJ1-2	CASRPGQPYGYTF
14	TRBV4-3	TRBJ1-2	CASSPGRRTYGYTF
13	TRBV7-2	TRBJ2-7	CASSLEQGYEQYF
18	TRBV10-3	TRBJ1-5	CAISGTGGTNLGNQPQHF
14	TRBV9	TRBJ2-1	CASSSGLGLNEQFF
13	TRBV29-1	TRBJ1-2	CSATIGQSYGYTF
15	TRBV28	TRBJ2-7	CASSLGEFPIYEQYF
16	TRBV7-2	TRBJ2-7	CASSRLAGGSSYEQYF
15	TRBV6-6	TRBJ1-5	CASRKGQGSNQPQHF
15	TRBV5-1	TRBJ1-2	CASSRTGPRTDGYTF
17	TRBV7-2	TRBJ1-4	CASSLKQGALGNEKLFF
13	TRBV6-5	TRBJ2-5	CASSYAGGSRPYF
16	TRBV7-9	TRBJ2-5	CASSLAQDMSGGTQYF